This TCR beta chain emerged from a study of immune heterogeneity within non-small cell lung tumors. Multiplex PCR relied on 32 V and 13 J primers to amplify TCR beta CDR3. TCRdb re-derived calls from the multiplex PCR reads in MiXCR, one entry per CDR3 protein. The data contain fewer than 12,000 distinct CDR3 sequences, almost 30% of them singletons. A word on this clonotype: Its antigen is not identified. A much larger clone sits a single nucleotide away, making a read error possible.

At approximately 600 ng per sample, bulk tumor genomic DNA provided the template. Each primary tumor yielded several biopsies, collected far apart from one another at surgery. Their non-small cell lung cancer was newly diagnosed and untreated, and the patients underwent curative surgery. This CDR3 has 12 amino acids. The study's findings and limits: Identical dominant CDR3 beta clonotypes recurred across a patient's tumor sites, together with site-unique high-frequency clones. Largely, high-frequency T-cell receptor beta clonotypes differed from one individual patient to another.

The sequence came from an older woman with non-small cell lung cancer. The chain has TRBV12-3 or TRBV12-4 and TRBJ2-1; no clear D gene. Sequenced material: lung tumor tissue. The CDR3 region is CASSPRYNQQFF. DNA of the CDR3: TGTGCCAGCAGCCCCAGGTACAATCAGCAGTTCTTC.